This is a list of T cell receptor beta chains from one sample in a study of identical twins. Using its own MiXCR run on the 5' RACE reads, TCRdb lists one record per CDR3 protein. The table shows roughly 240,000 distinct CDR3 sequences, with 7.5% occurring only once. These data were likewise used in another study, on yellow fever vaccine responses in identical twins.

Sequenced sample: CD8+ T cells sorted from blood. These receptors all come from a woman aged 18-29 years in good health. Each CDR3 is given without its conserved first and last residue. Fields, in order: V gene, J gene, CDR3 protein.

v_gene: TRBV27; j_gene: TRBJ2-5; CDR3aa: ASSLLPPRTAYQETQY
v_gene: TRBV15; j_gene: TRBJ2-1; CDR3aa: ATSHPPDNEQF
v_gene: TRBV7-9; j_gene: TRBJ2-5; CDR3aa: ASSLVSGGEETQY
v_gene: TRBV6-4; j_gene: TRBJ2-1; CDR3aa: ASSDSSSGANEQF
v_gene: TRBV20-1; j_gene: TRBJ2-5; CDR3aa: SARSGALSETQY
v_gene: TRBV11-3; j_gene: TRBJ2-1; CDR3aa: ASSLSSGYNEQF
v_gene: TRBV24-1; j_gene: TRBJ2-7; CDR3aa: ATSGTNYPYEQY
v_gene: TRBV15; j_gene: TRBJ2-3; CDR3aa: ATSTGTGEGADTQY
v_gene: TRBV7-9; j_gene: TRBJ2-7; CDR3aa: ASSPHPTYEQY
v_gene: TRBV20-1; j_gene: TRBJ2-1; CDR3aa: SARDLISGSSSYNEQF
v_gene: TRBV12-3/TRBV12-4; j_gene: TRBJ2-5; CDR3aa: ASSPQGLRETQY
v_gene: TRBV27; j_gene: TRBJ2-3; CDR3aa: ASKLQEYSSGADTQY
v_gene: TRBV13; j_gene: TRBJ2-3; CDR3aa: ASRTSGRGDTQY
v_gene: TRBV14; j_gene: TRBJ2-1; CDR3aa: ASSQDYSHEQF
v_gene: TRBV28; j_gene: TRBJ2-1; CDR3aa: ASSLLAGGYSYNEQF
v_gene: TRBV12-3/TRBV12-4; j_gene: TRBJ2-3; CDR3aa: ASSSPDTQY
v_gene: TRBV28; j_gene: TRBJ2-1; CDR3aa: ASSRRQGGEQF
v_gene: TRBV28; j_gene: TRBJ2-5; CDR3aa: ASSLAFGETQY
v_gene: TRBV11-2; j_gene: TRBJ2-5; CDR3aa: ASSQTGGYQETQY
v_gene: TRBV5-6; j_gene: TRBJ1-5; CDR3aa: ASSLTLDSNQPQH
v_gene: TRBV7-8; j_gene: TRBJ2-5; CDR3aa: ASSPRDRGRETQY
v_gene: TRBV4-1; j_gene: TRBJ1-2; CDR3aa: ASSQDPGRGYT
v_gene: TRBV9; j_gene: TRBJ2-3; CDR3aa: ASSVDGRATDTQY
v_gene: TRBV24-1; j_gene: TRBJ2-3; CDR3aa: ATSDLGQRDTQY
v_gene: TRBV15; j_gene: TRBJ2-3; CDR3aa: ATSGYRGTLGTDTQY
v_gene: TRBV2; j_gene: TRBJ2-1; CDR3aa: ASIDQAGASYNEQF
v_gene: TRBV2; j_gene: TRBJ1-5; CDR3aa: ASSEEGFVRQPQH
v_gene: TRBV11-2; j_gene: TRBJ2-7; CDR3aa: ASSLDPHPGRESYEQY
v_gene: TRBV14; j_gene: TRBJ2-3; CDR3aa: ASSSGTSGRVTDTQY
v_gene: TRBV29-1; j_gene: TRBJ2-7; CDR3aa: SVVVGAYEQY
v_gene: TRBV3-1; j_gene: TRBJ1-4; CDR3aa: ASSSPATGLNEKLF
v_gene: TRBV27; j_gene: TRBJ2-3; CDR3aa: ASSSDTGLAGATTDTQY
v_gene: TRBV28; j_gene: TRBJ2-5; CDR3aa: ASSPGLASTRRETQY
v_gene: TRBV28; j_gene: TRBJ1-1; CDR3aa: ASSLFQNTEAF
v_gene: TRBV20-1; j_gene: TRBJ1-3; CDR3aa: SAFITGSSGNTIY